This TCR beta chain was captured by sequencing in a study of blood T cells in healthy people across ages. Donors ranged from about 6 to 90 years old and were healthy Caucasians in Russia. This clonotype came up many times. The antigen is unknown. Alongside a J-beta primer mix, a sample-barcoded 5' primer served in a second PCR lasting about 7 to 12 cycles. Every cDNA was tagged by a template-switch adaptor with 12 random nucleotides. A single record per CDR3 protein comes from TCRdb applying MiXCR to the 5' RACE reads. Of 800,000 or so distinct CDR3 sequences in the sample, roughly 46% were seen once. General study findings and limits: Age showed a roughly linear inverse relationship with TCR beta diversity per million T cells. Researchers judged that diversity estimates from one million T cells fell short of true values.

With V trimmed by 4 bases and J by 6 bases, 3 bases remained unmatched. There are 13 residues in the CDR3. In germline, CDR1 is SGHDT, CDR2 YYEEEE. The source of this sequence is a man older than 75 in good health. Sequenced sample: blood. The chain uses TRBV5-6 and TRBJ2-1; 8 bases agree with TRBD2. In nucleotides, the CDR3 is TGTGCCAGCAGCGTCGGGACTAGCAATGAGCAGTTCTTC. This sequence encodes CASSVGTSNEQFF.